This T cell receptor (beta chain) was sequenced for a study of control samples from healthy donors and cancer patients (dated by TCRdb to 2019 to 2021). Libraries were constructed by the immunoSEQ multiplex PCR assay. TCRdb obtained this table from immuneACCESS and retained in-frame rearrangements with V and J assigned. These tables miss some clones; where compared with another copy, unresolved V genes account for less than half of the shortfall, and the remainder is unexplained. This sample is represented by approximately 100,000 clones; roughly 92% of them were singletons. About 3% of the sample belongs to the ten largest clones. Ends trimmed: V by 1 base, J by 3 bases; bases unmatched to a gene: 0. Measured from the cysteine to the phenylalanine, the CDR3 is 15 residues long. The retained sequence is limited to the CDR3, 45 bases, with the frame set at the first base. Via the germline V gene, CDR1 is MNHNS and CDR2 SASEGT.

This clone was found a few times. Its antigen remains unidentified. The sample holds no much larger clone one base away, and base qualities are not on file. This chain joins TRBV6-1 to TRBJ2-2, with 9 bases in between that match TRBD1. Source material: blood. The TCR originated in a human donor in good health. The donor label of this sample is uncertain. The DNA sequence is TGTGCCAGCAGTGAAGGGACAGGGGACACCGGGGAGCTGTTTTTT. It specifies CASSEGTGDTGELFF.